This TCR beta chain was recovered during a study of blood T cells in healthy people across ages. Study context: Template switching captured about one barcoded beta molecule per two T cells.

As concerns this clonotype: The target antigen is unknown.

A sample-barcoded 5' primer and a J-beta primer mix were used in a second PCR of roughly 6 to 12 cycles. TCRdb reprocessed the 5' RACE reads via MiXCR and lists one record per CDR3 protein. This table holds about 1,500,000 distinct CDR3 sequences, 28% found once. The CDR3 sequence is 16 residues long. The junction had 4 bases not matched to a gene; V was cut back by 3 bases and J by 0 bases. Germline V gene data show CDR1 as SGDLS and CDR2 as YYNGEE. Study findings and constraints: Getting older went along with TCR beta diversity per million T cells dropping roughly linearly. Leaving the PBMCs unsorted stopped any conclusive comparison of naive versus antigen-experienced cells.

The sample comprised blood. This chain connects TRBV9 to TRBJ2-3; 10 nucleotides match TRBD2. This receptor was taken from a woman in her twenties or thirties in good health. CDR3 coding DNA: TGTGCCAGCAGCGACCCAGCGGGGGGGAGCACAGATACGCAGTATTTT. Amino acid sequence: CASSDPAGGSTDTQYF.